This T cell receptor beta chain was sequenced during a study of blood T cells in healthy people across ages (dated by TCRdb to about 2015). At the level of the whole study: Template switching captured roughly one uniquely barcoded TCR beta cDNA molecule per two T cells in model experiments. Two additional independent replicas of 1 million unique cDNA reads from the same blood draw were analyzed for two donors (one aged 18 to 30 and one aged 80 or older). The donors were divided into four age groups: young (average approximately 17 years), middle-aged (about 39), aged (about 60) and long-lived (about 79). The study measured age-related changes in TCR beta repertoire diversity using deep sequencing normalized with unique cDNA molecular identifiers. Donors of different ages were randomly distributed across sequencing lanes to avoid experimental bias.

Preparation of the library involved 5' RACE. Instrument used: Illumina HiSeq 2500. A second PCR of roughly 6 to 12 cycles was performed with a sample-barcoded 5' primer and a J-beta primer mix. A template-switch 5' adaptor carrying 12 random nucleotides introduced a unique molecular identifier onto each TCR beta cDNA molecule. Each sample yielded at least 2.5 million CDR3-containing paired-end reads. All of the RNA was converted into first-strand cDNA using the Mint cDNA synthesis kit, with a TRBC-specific oligonucleotide serving as the primer. After uracil-DNA glycosylase treatment, a first 18-cycle PCR used universal primers M1SS and BC2_uni_R on all cDNA. The authors processed their data as follows. Normalization of each sample was performed by random selection of 1 million high-quality reads, each carrying a distinct molecular identifier. Reads with shared molecular identifiers were discarded instead of being binned into consensus sequences. MiTCR, set to a Q25 quality threshold and the strictest error-elimination algorithm, was used for CDR3 identification, clonotype clustering and error correction. A nonparametric unseen species model with Euler transformation was used to estimate lower-bound total TCR beta diversity. TCRdb reprocessing: public reads trimmed at Q25 with fastp, clones called with MiXCR, in-frame beta chains kept. Entries that share a CDR3 protein sequence are merged under the most common genes and DNA. In this record, the V and J calls reflect TCRdb's handling and not the investigators' own analysis. Present in this sample are about 1,600,000 distinct CDR3 sequences, roughly 40% of which were seen just once. The ten largest clones capture 7.9% of the sample.

With respect to this clonotype: What antigen it recognizes has not been identified. It has no much larger one-base neighbor in the sample; base qualities were not kept.

Beyond this particular receptor, the publication reports: Because the CMV infection status of the donors was unknown, age-related changes in expanded clonotypes may potentially have been confounded. There was a strong correlation between observed TCR beta diversity and the percentage of naive T cells measured by flow cytometry. Compared with the aged group, more naive CD4+ T cells, fewer expanded clones and increased TCR diversity were shown by the long-lived group, suggesting age selection. Bulk unsorted PBMC profiling prevented conclusive comparison of naive and antigen-experienced compartments. Total diversity estimates from one million sequenced T cells were considered lower bounds and underestimates. Observed TCR beta diversity per million T cells fell roughly linearly with age, and a significant reduction was already apparent by age roughly 41.

From V the trimming removes 0 bases and from J it removes 0 bases, while the gene matches leave 7 bases of the junction unaccounted for. Looking up the germline V gene yields CDR1 SGDLS and CDR2 YYNGEE. Counted from cysteine to phenylalanine, this CDR3 has 17 amino acids. CDR3 DNA is the only sequence kept; it has 51 bases, read in frame from the first base. Donors were a few dozen systemically healthy Caucasian individuals from Russia aged roughly 6 to 90 years. Approximately 9.3 milliliters of peripheral blood were drawn from each donor into EDTA-treated Vacutainer tubes. Ficoll-Paque density-gradient centrifugation was used to isolate PBMCs, with at least 6.5 million per sample. Total RNA was extracted from PBMCs with Trizol reagent, with at least 5 micrograms obtained per sample. For every donor, an aliquot of PBMCs went through flow cytometry to measure the percentages of naive CD45RAhigh/CD27high T cells.

The V gene is TRBV9 and the J gene is TRBJ2-3, with TRBD2 identical over 7 junction bases. Sequences were obtained from blood. This sequence was found in a woman younger than 35 in good health. The sequenced DNA is TGTGCCAGCAGCGTAGGGGGAGGGCGCTCTAGCACAGATACGCAGTATTTT. Its coded protein is CASSVGGGRSSTDTQYF.